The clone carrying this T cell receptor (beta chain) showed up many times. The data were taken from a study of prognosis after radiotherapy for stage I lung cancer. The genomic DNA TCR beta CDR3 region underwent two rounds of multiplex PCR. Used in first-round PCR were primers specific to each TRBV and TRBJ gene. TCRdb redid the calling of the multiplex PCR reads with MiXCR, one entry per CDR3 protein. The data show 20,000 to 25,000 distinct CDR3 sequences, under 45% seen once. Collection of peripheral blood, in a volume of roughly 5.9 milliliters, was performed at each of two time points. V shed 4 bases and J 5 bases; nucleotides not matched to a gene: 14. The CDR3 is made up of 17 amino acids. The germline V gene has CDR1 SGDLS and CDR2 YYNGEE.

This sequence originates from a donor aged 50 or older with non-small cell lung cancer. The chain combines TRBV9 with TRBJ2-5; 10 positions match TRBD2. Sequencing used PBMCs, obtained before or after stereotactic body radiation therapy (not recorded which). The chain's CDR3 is CASSSGASGGRGETQYF. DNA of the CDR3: TGTGCCAGCAGCTCTGGGGCTAGCGGGGGCCGCGGGGAGACCCAGTACTTC.